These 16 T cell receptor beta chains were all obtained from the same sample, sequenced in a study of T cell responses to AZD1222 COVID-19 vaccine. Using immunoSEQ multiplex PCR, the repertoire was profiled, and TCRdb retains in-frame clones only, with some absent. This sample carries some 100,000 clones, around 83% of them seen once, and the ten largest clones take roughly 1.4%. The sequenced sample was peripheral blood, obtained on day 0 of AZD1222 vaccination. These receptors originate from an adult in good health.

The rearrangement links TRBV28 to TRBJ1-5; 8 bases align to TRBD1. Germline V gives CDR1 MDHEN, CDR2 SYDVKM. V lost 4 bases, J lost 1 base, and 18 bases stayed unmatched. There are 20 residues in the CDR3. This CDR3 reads CASSSRDRNPYGGSNQPQHF. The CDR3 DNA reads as TGTGCCAGCAGTTCCCGGGACAGGAACCCTTATGGTGGAAGCAATCAGCCCCAGCATTTT.

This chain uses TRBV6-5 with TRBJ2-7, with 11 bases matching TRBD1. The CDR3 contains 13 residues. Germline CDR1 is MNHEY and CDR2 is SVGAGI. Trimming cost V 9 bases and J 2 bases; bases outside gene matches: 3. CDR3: CASPGQGAYEQYF. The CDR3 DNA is TGTGCCAGTCCGGGACAGGGGGCCTACGAGCAGTACTTC.

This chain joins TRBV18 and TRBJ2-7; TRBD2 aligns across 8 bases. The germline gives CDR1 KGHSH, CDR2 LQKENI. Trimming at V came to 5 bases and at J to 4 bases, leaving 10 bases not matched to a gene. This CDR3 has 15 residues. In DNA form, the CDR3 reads TGTGCCAGCTCAGATAATGATAGCGGGAAGTACGAGCAGTACTTC. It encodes CASSDNDSGKYEQYF. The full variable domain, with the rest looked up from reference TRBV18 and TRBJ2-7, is NAGVMQNPRHLVRRRGQEARLRCSPMKGHSHVYWYRQLPEEGLKFMVYLQKENIIDESGMPKERFSAEFPKEGPSILRIQQVVRGDSAAYFCASSDNDSGKYEQYFGPGTRLTVT.

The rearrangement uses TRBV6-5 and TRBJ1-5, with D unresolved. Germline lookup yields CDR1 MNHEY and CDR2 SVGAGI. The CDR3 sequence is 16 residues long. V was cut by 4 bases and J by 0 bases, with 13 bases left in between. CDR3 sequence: CASSLPPLASNQPQHF. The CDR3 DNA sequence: TGTGCCAGCAGTTTGCCCCCCCTAGCTAGCAATCAGCCCCAGCATTTT.

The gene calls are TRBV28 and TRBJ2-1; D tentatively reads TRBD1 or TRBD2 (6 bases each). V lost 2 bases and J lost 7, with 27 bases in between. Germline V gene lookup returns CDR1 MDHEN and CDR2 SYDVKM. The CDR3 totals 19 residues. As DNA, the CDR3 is TGTGCCAGCAGTTTAGGGCAGGGTGGTAGGCTAGCGAGGGGGAATGAGCAGTTCTTC. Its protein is CASSLGQGGRLARGNEQFF.

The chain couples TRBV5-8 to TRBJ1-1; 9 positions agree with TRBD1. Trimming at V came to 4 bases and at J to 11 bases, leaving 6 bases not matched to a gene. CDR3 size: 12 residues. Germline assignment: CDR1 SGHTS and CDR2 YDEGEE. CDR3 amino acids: CASSRTGGRAFF. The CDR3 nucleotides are TGTGCCAGCAGCCGCACAGGGGGCAGGGCTTTCTTT.

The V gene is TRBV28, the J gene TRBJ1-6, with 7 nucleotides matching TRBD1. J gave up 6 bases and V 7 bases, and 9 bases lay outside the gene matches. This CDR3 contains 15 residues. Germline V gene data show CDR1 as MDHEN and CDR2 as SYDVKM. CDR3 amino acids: CASIFRGDSNSPLHF. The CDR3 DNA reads TGTGCCAGCATCTTTAGAGGGGACAGTAATTCACCCCTCCACTTT.

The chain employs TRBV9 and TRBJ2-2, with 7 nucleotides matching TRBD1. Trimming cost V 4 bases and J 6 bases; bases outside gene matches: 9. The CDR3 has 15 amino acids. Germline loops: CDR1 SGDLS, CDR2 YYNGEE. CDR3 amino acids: CASSFHRQGSGELFF. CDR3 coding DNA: TGTGCCAGCAGCTTTCACCGACAGGGCTCCGGGGAGCTGTTTTTT.

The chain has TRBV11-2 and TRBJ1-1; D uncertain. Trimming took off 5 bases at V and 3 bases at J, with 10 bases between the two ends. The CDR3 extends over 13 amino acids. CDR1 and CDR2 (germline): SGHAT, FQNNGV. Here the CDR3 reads CASSKPLDTEAFF. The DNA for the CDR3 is TGTGCCAGCAGCAAACCCCTAGACACTGAAGCTTTCTTT. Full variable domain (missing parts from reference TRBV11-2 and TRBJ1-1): EAGVAQSPRYKIIEKRQSVAFWCNPISGHATLYWYQQILGQGPKLLIQFQNNGVVDDSQLPKDRFSAERLKGVDSTLKIQPAKLEDSAVYLCASSKPLDTEAFFGQGTRLTVV.

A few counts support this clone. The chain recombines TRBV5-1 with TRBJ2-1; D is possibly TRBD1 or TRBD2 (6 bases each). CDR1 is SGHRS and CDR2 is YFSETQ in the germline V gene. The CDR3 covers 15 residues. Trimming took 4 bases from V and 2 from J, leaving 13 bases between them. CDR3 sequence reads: CASSGGQGTYNEQFF. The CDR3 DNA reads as TGCGCCAGCAGCGGGGGGCAGGGGACCTACAATGAGCAGTTCTTC.

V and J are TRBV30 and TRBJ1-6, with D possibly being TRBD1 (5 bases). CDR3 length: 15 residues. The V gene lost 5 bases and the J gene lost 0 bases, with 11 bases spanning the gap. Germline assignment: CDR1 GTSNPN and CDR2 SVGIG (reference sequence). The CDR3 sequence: CAWEVDSSYNSPLHF. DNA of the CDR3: TGTGCCTGGGAAGTAGACAGCTCCTATAATTCACCCCTCCACTTT.

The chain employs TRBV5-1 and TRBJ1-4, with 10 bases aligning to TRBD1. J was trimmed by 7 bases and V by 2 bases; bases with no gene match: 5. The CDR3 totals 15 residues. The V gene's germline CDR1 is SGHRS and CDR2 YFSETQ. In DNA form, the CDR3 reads TGCGCCAGCAGCTTTGGACAGGGGGTTGGTGAAAAACTGTTTTTT. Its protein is CASSFGQGVGEKLFF.

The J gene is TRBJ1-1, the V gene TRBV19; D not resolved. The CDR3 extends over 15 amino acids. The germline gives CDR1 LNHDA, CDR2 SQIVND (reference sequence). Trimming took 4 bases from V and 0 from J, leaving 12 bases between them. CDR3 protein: CASSTVGDLNTEAFF. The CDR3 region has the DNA TGTGCCAGTAGTACAGTCGGGGATCTGAACACTGAAGCTTTCTTT.

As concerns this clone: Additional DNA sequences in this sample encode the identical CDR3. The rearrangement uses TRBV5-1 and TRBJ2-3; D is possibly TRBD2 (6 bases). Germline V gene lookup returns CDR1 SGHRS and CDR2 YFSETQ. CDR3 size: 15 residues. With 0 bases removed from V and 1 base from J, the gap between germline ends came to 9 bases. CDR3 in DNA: TGCGCCAGCAGCTTGGGGAGGGCCCGCACAGATACGCAGTATTTT. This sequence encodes CASSLGRARTDTQYF. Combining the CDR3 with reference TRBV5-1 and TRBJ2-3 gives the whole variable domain KAGVTQTPRYLIKTRGQQVTLSCSPISGHRSVSWYQQTPGQGLQFLFEYFSETQRNKGNFPGRFSGRQFSNSRSEMNVSTLELGDSALYLCASSLGRARTDTQYFGPGTRLTVL.

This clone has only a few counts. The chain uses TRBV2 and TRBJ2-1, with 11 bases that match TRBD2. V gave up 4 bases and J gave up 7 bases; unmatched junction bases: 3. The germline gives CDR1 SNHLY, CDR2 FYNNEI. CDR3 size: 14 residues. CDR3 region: CASSGLAGGNEQFF. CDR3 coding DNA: TGTGCCAGCAGTGGGCTAGCGGGAGGTAATGAGCAGTTCTTC.

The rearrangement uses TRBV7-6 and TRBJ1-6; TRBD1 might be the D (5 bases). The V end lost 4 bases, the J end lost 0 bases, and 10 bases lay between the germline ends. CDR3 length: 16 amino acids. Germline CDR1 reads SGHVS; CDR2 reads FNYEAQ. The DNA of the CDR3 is TGTGCCAGCAGCTATGACAGAAGCTCCTATAATTCACCCCTCCACTTT. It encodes CASSYDRSSYNSPLHF.